The 18 T cell receptor beta chains below come from one sample, sequenced in a study of control samples from healthy donors and cancer patients. The repertoire was sequenced with immunoSEQ multiplex PCR; TCRdb's copy has only in-frame clones and lacks some. The sample includes some 140,000 clones, over 85% seen only once; the top ten take approximately 10%. The sequencing sample was made of blood. These receptors were collected from a man aged 30 to 45 in good health.

This clone showed up just once. The V call is TRBV9, the J call TRBJ2-2; unclear D gene. Germline V gene sequence: CDR1 SGDLS, CDR2 YYNGEE. Trimming shortened V by 3 bases and J by 2 bases, and 5 bases separated the two germline ends. The CDR3 runs 13 residues. CDR3 in amino acids: CASSGQNTGELFF. CDR3 sequence (DNA): TGTGCCAGCAGCGGGCAAAACACCGGGGAGCTGTTTTTT. The entire variable domain, with the rest obtained from reference TRBV9 and TRBJ2-2, is as follows: DSGVTQTPKHLITATGQRVTLRCSPRSGDLSVYWYQQSLDQGLQFLIQYYNGEERAKGNILERFSAQQFPDLHSELNLSSLELGDSALYFCASSGQNTGELFFGEGSRLTVL.

This clone was seen a single time. The CDR3, as DNA: TGTGCCAGCAGTTCCCCGGGACTAGCGGGAGACCACGAGCAGTACTTC. It is translated as CASSSPGLAGDHEQYF. V gene TRBV5-6 combines with J gene TRBJ2-7, with TRBD2 matching over 14 bases. This CDR3 contains 16 residues. V lost 5 bases to trimming and J lost 5 bases; unmatched junction nucleotides: 9. The germline V gene has CDR1 SGHDT and CDR2 YYEEEE.

This clone was counted a single time. V usage is TRBV28 and J usage is TRBJ1-2; perhaps TRBD1 as D (6 bases). The germline V gene encodes CDR1 MDHEN and CDR2 SYDVKM. The CDR3 totals 14 residues. V shed 6 bases and J shed 4 bases, with 15 bases lying between them. CDR3 amino acids: CASSLTGLVYGYTF. The CDR3 DNA reads TGTGCCAGCAGCCTCACAGGGTTGGTCTATGGCTACACCTTC.

The chain combines TRBV6-6 with TRBJ1-5; no clear D gene. Germline CDR1 reads MNHNY; CDR2 reads SVGAGI (reference sequence). The CDR3 runs to 14 residues. Between the trimmed V and J ends, which lost 2 bases and 4 bases, there was a span of 9 bases. The CDR3 protein is CASSYGMQNQPQHF. CDR3 sequence (DNA): TGTGCCAGCAGTTACGGGATGCAGAATCAGCCCCAGCATTTT.

The sample holds one count of this clone. V gene TRBV27 combines with J gene TRBJ1-3; 9 nucleotides agree with TRBD1. Germline V gene sequence: CDR1 MNHEY, CDR2 SMNVEV (reference sequence). The CDR3 has 19 amino acids. V lost 5 bases to trimming and J lost 0 bases; unmatched junction nucleotides: 14. DNA for the CDR3: TGTGCCAGCAGTCTAGCCCCGTGGGACAGGGCAACCTCTGGAAACACCATATATTTT. Encoded protein: CASSLAPWDRATSGNTIYF.

This sequence joins TRBV18 and TRBJ1-3; tentative D call: TRBD1 (6 bases). Between the trimmed V and J ends, which lost 3 bases and 0 bases, there was a span of 18 bases. The CDR3 has 18 amino acids. CDR1 and CDR2 from the germline V gene are KGHSH and LQKENI. CDR3 nucleotide sequence: TGTGCCAGCTCACCTTACTTTCTAGACAGGAGCTCTGGAAACACCATATATTTT. It is translated as CASSPYFLDRSSGNTIYF.

The V call is TRBV30, the J call TRBJ1-2; D is uncertain. Germline V gene sequence: CDR1 GTSNPN, CDR2 SVGIG (reference sequence). The CDR3 contains 15 residues. Trimming took 2 bases from V and 2 from J, leaving 15 bases between them. The CDR3, as DNA: TGTGCCTGGAGTAGGTTTGTCGGACCAAACTATGGCTACACCTTC. This gives the protein CAWSRFVGPNYGYTF.

This chain connects TRBV19 to TRBJ2-1, with a possible D match to TRBD2 (5 bases). The V end was cut by 4 bases, the J end by 8 bases, with 9 bases between. Germline V gene data show CDR1 as LNHDA and CDR2 as SQIVND (reference sequence). This CDR3 has 12 amino acids. The CDR3 region has the DNA TGTGCCAGTAGTAGAACGAGGGATGAGCAGTTCTTC. This encodes CASSRTRDEQFF.

V is TRBV28 and J is TRBJ1-2; 7 nucleotides match TRBD1. This CDR3 spans 13 amino acids. Germline V gene lookup returns CDR1 MDHEN and CDR2 SYDVKM. J gave up 3 bases and V 8 bases, and 6 bases lay outside the gene matches. In DNA, the CDR3 is TGTGCCAGCCTCAGGGACAGTGACTATGGCTACACCTTC. Translated, it gives CASLRDSDYGYTF.

This rearrangement joins TRBV28 to TRBJ1-1; D is uncertain. Germline assignment: CDR1 MDHEN and CDR2 SYDVKM. The V gene lost 7 bases and the J gene lost 4 bases, with 7 bases spanning the gap. CDR3 length: 11 amino acids. The CDR3 sequence is CASTVRTEAFF. In nucleotides, the CDR3 is TGTGCCAGCACAGTACGCACTGAAGCTTTCTTT.

The V call is TRBV7-9, the J call TRBJ1-1, with a possible D match to TRBD1 (6 bases). In germline, CDR1 is SEHNR, CDR2 FQNEAQ (reference sequence). The CDR3 has 13 amino acids. Trimming removed 5 bases from V and 5 bases from J, with 12 bases in between. CDR3 nucleotide sequence: TGTGCCAGCAGCGTCCAGGGGTTGACTGAAGCTTTCTTT. Its translation is CASSVQGLTEAFF.

The CDR3 spells CASSLNSAHSGANVLTF. The CDR3 DNA sequence: TGTGCCAGCAGCTTAAACTCCGCCCACTCTGGGGCCAACGTCCTGACTTTC. V is TRBV11-2 and J is TRBJ2-6; D is uncertain. Germline lookup yields CDR1 SGHAT and CDR2 FQNNGV. The length of the CDR3 is 17 residues. The V and J ends lost 2 bases and 0 bases respectively, with 11 bases between them.

The rearrangement links TRBV4-1 to TRBJ2-2; 9 bases align to TRBD2. There are 19 residues in the CDR3. Germline-derived CDR1 and CDR2 are MGHRA and YSYEKL. The trim removed 3 bases at V and 0 bases at J, leaving 11 bases unmatched. CDR3 nucleotides: TGCGCCAGCAGCCAGAACGGGGCTCGGACTAGCGCGAACACCGGGGAGCTGTTTTTT. Encoded protein: CASSQNGARTSANTGELFF.

The chain recombines TRBV27 with TRBJ2-3; D is ambiguous. Trimming removed 0 bases at V and 7 bases at J, with 8 bases between. This CDR3 is built from 13 residues. Germline V lookup: CDR1 MNHEY, CDR2 SMNVEV (reference sequence). The CDR3 DNA reads as TGTGCCAGCAGTTTATCGAAGGCCCATACGCAGTATTTT. Translating it yields CASSLSKAHTQYF.

The chain uses TRBV5-4 and TRBJ1-2; D uncertain. V lost 0 bases and J 4 bases, leaving 7 bases between the germline ends. The CDR3 extends over 13 amino acids. Germline V gene data show CDR1 as SGHNT and CDR2 as YYREEE (reference sequence). CDR3 sequence reads: CASSLGQIYGYTF. In DNA form, the CDR3 reads TGTGCCAGCAGCTTGGGGCAGATCTATGGCTACACCTTC.

The rearrangement links TRBV28 to TRBJ2-7; 7 bases agree with TRBD2. This CDR3 has 14 residues. V lost 6 bases, J lost 4 bases, and 9 bases stayed unmatched. Germline assignment: CDR1 MDHEN and CDR2 SYDVKM. The CDR3, as DNA: TGTGCCAGCAGACAAAGCGGGATTAAATACGAGCAGTACTTC. Translation gives CASRQSGIKYEQYF.

The rearrangement uses TRBV18 and TRBJ2-5, with 9 nucleotides matching TRBD2. The V segment lost 3 bases and the J segment 2 bases; nucleotides outside the gene matches: 7. CDR3 size: 16 residues. Germline V lookup: CDR1 KGHSH, CDR2 LQKENI. The CDR3 DNA sequence: TGTGCCAGCTCACCGAATAGCGGGAGTCGTCAAGAGACCCAGTACTTC. This translates into CASSPNSGSRQETQYF.

This chain joins TRBV7-9 and TRBJ1-6, with 7 positions matching TRBD1. The CDR3 length is 15 residues. The V gene end was trimmed by 1 base and the J gene end by 5 bases; junction bases not matched to a gene: 2. Germline V gene sequence: CDR1 SEHNR, CDR2 FQNEAQ (reference sequence). CDR3 in amino acids: CASSLGTGNNSPLHF. CDR3 DNA sequence: TGTGCCAGCAGCTTAGGGACAGGCAATAATTCACCCCTCCACTTT.